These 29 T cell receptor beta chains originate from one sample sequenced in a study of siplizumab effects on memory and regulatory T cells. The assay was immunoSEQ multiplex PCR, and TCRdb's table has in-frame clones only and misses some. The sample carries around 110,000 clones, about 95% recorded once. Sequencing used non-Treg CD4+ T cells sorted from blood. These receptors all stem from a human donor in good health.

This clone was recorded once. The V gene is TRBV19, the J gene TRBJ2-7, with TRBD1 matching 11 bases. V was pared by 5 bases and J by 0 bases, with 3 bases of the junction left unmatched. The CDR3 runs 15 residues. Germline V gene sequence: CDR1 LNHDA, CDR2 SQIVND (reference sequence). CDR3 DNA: TGTGCCAGTAGTCCGGGGACAGGGGGCTCCTACGAGCAGTACTTC. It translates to CASSPGTGGSYEQYF.

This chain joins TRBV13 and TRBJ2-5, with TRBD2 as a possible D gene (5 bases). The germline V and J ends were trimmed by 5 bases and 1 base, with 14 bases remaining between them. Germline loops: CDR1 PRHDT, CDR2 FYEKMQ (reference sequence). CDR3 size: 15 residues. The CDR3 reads CASSPKIRGQETQYF. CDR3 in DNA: TGTGCCAGCAGCCCCAAGATCCGGGGCCAAGAGACCCAGTACTTC.

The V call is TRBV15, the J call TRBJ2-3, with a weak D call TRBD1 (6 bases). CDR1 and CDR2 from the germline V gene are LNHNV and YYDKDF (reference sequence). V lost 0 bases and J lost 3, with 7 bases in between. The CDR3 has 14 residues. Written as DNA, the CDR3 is TGTGCCACCAGCAGAGATACAGGGACAGATACGCAGTATTTT. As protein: CATSRDTGTDTQYF. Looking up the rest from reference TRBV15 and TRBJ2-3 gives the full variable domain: DAMVIQNPRYQVTQFGKPVTLSCSQTLNHNVMYWYQQKSSQAPKLLFHYYDKDFNNEADTPDNFQSRRPNTSFCFLDIRSPGLGDTAMYLCATSRDTGTDTQYFGPGTRLTVL.

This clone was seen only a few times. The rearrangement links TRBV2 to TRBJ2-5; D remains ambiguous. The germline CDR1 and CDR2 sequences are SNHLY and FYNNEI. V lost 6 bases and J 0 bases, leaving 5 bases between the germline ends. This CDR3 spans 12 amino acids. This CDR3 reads CASRTDQETQYF. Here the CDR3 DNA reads TGTGCCAGCAGGACCGACCAAGAGACCCAGTACTTC.

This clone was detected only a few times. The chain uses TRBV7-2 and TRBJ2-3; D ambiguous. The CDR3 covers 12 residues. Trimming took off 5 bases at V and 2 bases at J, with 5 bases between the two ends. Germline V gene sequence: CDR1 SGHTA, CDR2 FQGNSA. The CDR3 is CASSPYTDTQYF. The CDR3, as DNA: TGTGCCAGCAGCCCCTACACAGATACGCAGTATTTT.

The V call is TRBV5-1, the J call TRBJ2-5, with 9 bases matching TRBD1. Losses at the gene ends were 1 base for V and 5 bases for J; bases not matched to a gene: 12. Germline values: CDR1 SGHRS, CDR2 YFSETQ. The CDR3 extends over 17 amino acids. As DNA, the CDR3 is TGCGCCAGCAGCTTGAGTCCCGGGACAGGGTTCGGTGAGACCCAGTACTTC. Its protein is CASSLSPGTGFGETQYF.

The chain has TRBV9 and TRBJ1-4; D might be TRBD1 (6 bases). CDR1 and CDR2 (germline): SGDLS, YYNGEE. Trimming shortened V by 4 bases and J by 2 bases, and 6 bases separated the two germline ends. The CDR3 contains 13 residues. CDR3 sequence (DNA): TGTGCCAGCAGCAGGGGGACTAATGAAAAACTGTTTTTT. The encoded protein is CASSRGTNEKLFF.

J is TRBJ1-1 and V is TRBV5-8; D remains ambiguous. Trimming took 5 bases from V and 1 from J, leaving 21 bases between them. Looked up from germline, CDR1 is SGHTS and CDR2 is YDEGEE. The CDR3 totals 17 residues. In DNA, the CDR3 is TGTGCCAGCAGTTCCCAGGACTCCACTACGCGGAACACTGAAGCTTTCTTT. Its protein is CASSSQDSTTRNTEAFF. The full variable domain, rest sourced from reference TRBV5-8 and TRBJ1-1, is EAGVTQSPTHLIKTRGQQATLRCSPISGHTSVYWYQQALGLGLQFLLWYDEGEERNRGNFPPRFSGRQFPNYSSELNVNALELEDSALYLCASSSQDSTTRNTEAFFGQGTRLTVV.

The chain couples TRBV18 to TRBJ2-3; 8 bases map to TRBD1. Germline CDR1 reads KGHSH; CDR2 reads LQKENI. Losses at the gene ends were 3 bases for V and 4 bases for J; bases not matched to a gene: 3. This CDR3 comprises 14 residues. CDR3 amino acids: CASSPGQGSDTQYF. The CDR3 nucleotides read TGTGCCAGCTCACCCGGACAGGGCTCAGATACGCAGTATTTT.

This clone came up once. CDR3 nucleotides: TGTGCCAGCAGCGGTGGACTCGGGGGGTACAATGAGCAGTTCTTC. Protein product: CASSGGLGGYNEQFF. The chain joins TRBV7-9 to TRBJ2-1; 7 bases agree with TRBD2. V shed 5 bases, J shed 4 bases, and the junction held 8 bases outside the gene matches. CDR1 is SEHNR, CDR2 FQNEAQ, per germline (reference sequence). CDR3 size: 15 residues.

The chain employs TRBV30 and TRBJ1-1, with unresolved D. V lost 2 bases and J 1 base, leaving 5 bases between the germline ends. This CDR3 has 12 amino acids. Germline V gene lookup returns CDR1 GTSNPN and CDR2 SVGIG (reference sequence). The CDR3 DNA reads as TGTGCCTGGAGTTTAGGGAACACTGAAGCTTTCTTT. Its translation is CAWSLGNTEAFF.

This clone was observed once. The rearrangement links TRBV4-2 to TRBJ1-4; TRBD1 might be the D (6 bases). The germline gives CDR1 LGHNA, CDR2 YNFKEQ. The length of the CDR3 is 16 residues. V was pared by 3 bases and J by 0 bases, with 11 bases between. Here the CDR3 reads CASSHGQLATNEKLFF. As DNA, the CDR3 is TGTGCCAGCAGCCACGGACAGCTTGCAACTAATGAAAAACTGTTTTTT.

CDR3 bases: TGTGCCACTAGACCGCAGGGGAACACTGAAGCTTTCTTT. Amino acids: CATRPQGNTEAFF. This sequence joins TRBV10-3 and TRBJ1-1; maybe TRBD1 (5 bases). Germline CDR1 ENHRY, CDR2 SYGVKD. V gave up 10 bases and J gave up 1 base, with 13 bases separating them. The CDR3 length is 13 residues.

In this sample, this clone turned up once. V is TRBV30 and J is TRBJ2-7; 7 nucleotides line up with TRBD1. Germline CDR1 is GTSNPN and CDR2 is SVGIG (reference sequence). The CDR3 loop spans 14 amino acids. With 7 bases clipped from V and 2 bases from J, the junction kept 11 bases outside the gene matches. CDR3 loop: CAFTTGQRTYEQYF. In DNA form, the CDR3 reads TGTGCCTTTACGACGGGACAGCGAACCTACGAGCAGTACTTC.

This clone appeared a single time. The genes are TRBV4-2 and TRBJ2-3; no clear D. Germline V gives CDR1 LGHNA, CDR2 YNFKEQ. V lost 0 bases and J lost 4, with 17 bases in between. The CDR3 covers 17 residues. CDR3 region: CASSQEVTTGEADTQYF. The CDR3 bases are TGTGCCAGCAGCCAAGAAGTCACTACCGGTGAGGCAGATACGCAGTATTTT.

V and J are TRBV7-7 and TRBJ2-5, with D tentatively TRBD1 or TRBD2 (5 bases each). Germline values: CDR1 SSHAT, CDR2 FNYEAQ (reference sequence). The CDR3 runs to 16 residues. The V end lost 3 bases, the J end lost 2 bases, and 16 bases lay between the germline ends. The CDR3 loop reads CASSFTPSGPQETQYF. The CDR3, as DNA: TGTGCCAGCAGCTTCACTCCCTCGGGACCGCAAGAGACCCAGTACTTC.

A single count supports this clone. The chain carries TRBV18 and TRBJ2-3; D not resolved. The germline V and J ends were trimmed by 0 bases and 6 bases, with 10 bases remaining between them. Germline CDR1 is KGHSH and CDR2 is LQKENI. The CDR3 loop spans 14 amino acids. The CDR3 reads CASSPPVQDDTQYF. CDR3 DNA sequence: TGTGCCAGCTCACCACCGGTGCAGGACGATACGCAGTATTTT.

The DNA of the CDR3 is TGTGCCAGCAGTTACGGACACCTTTCTAACTATGGCTACACCTTC. Residues: CASSYGHLSNYGYTF. The chain recombines TRBV6-5 with TRBJ1-2; possible D gene TRBD1, 5 bases. The CDR3 length is 15 residues. V lost 2 bases, J lost 0 bases, and 10 bases lay in between. CDR1 MNHEY and CDR2 SVGAGI come from the germline V gene.

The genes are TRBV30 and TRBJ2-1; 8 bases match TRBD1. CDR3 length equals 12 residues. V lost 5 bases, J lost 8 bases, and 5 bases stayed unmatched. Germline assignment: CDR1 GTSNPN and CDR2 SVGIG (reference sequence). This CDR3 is CAWGRDRYEQFF. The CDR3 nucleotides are TGTGCCTGGGGCCGGGACAGGTATGAGCAGTTCTTC.

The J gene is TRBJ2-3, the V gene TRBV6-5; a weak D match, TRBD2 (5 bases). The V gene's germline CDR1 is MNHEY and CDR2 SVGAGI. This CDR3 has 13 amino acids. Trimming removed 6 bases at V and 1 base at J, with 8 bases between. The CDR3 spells CASSRGRTDTQYF. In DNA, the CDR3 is TGTGCCAGCAGCCGAGGGCGCACAGATACGCAGTATTTT.

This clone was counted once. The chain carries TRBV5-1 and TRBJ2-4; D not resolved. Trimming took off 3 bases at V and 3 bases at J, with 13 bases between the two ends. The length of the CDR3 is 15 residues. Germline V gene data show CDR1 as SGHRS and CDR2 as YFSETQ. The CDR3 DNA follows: TGCGCCAGCAGCTGGGGTCCGCAGGACAAAAACATTCAGTACTTC. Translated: CASSWGPQDKNIQYF. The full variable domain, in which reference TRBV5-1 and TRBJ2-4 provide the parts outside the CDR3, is KAGVTQTPRYLIKTRGQQVTLSCSPISGHRSVSWYQQTPGQGLQFLFEYFSETQRNKGNFPGRFSGRQFSNSRSEMNVSTLELGDSALYLCASSWGPQDKNIQYFGAGTRLSVL.

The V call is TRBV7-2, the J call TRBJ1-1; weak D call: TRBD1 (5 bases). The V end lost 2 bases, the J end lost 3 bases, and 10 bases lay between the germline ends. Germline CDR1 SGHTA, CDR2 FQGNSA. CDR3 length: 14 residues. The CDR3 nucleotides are TGTGCCAGCAGCTTACAGGGCTTCGACACTGAAGCTTTCTTT. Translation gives CASSLQGFDTEAFF.

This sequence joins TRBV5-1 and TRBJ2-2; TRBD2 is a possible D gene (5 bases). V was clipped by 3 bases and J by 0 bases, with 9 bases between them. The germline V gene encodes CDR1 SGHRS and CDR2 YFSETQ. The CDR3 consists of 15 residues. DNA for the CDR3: TGCGCCAGCAGCTCTCCACTAGCGAACACCGGGGAGCTGTTTTTT. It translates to CASSSPLANTGELFF.

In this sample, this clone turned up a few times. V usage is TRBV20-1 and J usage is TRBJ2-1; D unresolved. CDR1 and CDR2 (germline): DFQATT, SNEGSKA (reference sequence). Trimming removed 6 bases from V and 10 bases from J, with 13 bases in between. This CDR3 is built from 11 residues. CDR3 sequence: CSARQWGEQFF. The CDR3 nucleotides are TGCAGTGCCCGACAATGGGGAGAGCAGTTCTTC.

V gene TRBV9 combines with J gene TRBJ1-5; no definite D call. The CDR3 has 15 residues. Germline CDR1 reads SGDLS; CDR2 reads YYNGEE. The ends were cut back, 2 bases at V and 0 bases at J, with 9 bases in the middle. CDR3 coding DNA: TGTGCCAGCAGCGTGGGTTATAATAGCAATCAGCCCCAGCATTTT. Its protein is CASSVGYNSNQPQHF.

CDR3 DNA sequence: TGTGCCAGCAGTCCACGGGGGGGCAGGGGTGCGCAGTATTTT. Protein: CASSPRGGRGAQYF. The V and J genes are TRBV6-5 and TRBJ2-3; 8 bases line up with TRBD2. V was clipped by 5 bases and J by 10 bases; unmatched bases: 11. CDR3 length: 14 residues. Germline values: CDR1 MNHEY, CDR2 SVGAGI.

DNA for the CDR3: TGTGCCAGCAGCGTAGGGACAGGGCTTCGTGGGGAGACCCAGTACTTC. This gives the protein CASSVGTGLRGETQYF. The chain links TRBV9 to TRBJ2-5; 8 bases map to TRBD1. The germline CDR1 and CDR2 sequences are SGDLS and YYNGEE. The ends lost 0 bases at V and 5 bases at J; junction bases unmatched: 9. The CDR3 totals 16 residues.

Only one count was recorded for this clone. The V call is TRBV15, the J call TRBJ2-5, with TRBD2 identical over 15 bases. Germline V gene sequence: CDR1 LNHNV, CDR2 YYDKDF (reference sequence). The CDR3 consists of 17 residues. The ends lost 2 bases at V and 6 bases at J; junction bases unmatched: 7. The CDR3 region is CATSRSRTSGGEKTQYF. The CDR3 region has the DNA TGTGCCACCAGCAGAAGCCGGACTAGCGGGGGGGAAAAGACCCAGTACTTC.

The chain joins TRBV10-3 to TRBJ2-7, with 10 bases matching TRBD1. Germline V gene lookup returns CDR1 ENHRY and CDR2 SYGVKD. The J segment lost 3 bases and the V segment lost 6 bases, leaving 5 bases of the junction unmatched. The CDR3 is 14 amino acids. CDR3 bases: TGTGCCATCAGATTGACAGGGGGCGTCTACGAGCAGTACTTC. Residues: CAIRLTGGVYEQYF.